This T cell receptor (beta chain) was obtained from a study of blood T cell repertoires in COVID-19. Study-level information: Material from acute and convalescent COVID-19 was sourced from the United States, Italy and Spain. T cells, B-cell-depleted T cells, or PBMCs supplied cDNA or gDNA.

A few counts support this clone. In the authors' methods: Reference gene primers were amplified, and this amplification served to estimate nucleated cell counts. Some clones are missing from TCRdb's copy, which holds only in-frame ones; the method was immunoSEQ multiplex PCR. The DNA gave D and trimming, while V, J and clone size come from that table. The table lists more than 85,000 clones, 75% to 80% of them singletons. Trimming took 4 bases from V and 1 from J, leaving 7 bases between them. Germline V gene lookup returns CDR1 MDHEN and CDR2 SYDVKM. The CDR3 is made up of 13 amino acids. This sequence was found in a woman of 80 years or more with active or convalescent COVID-19. Sequenced material: peripheral blood. The chain uses TRBV28 and TRBJ1-1; D is ambiguous. CDR3 DNA: TGTGCCAGCAGTTATACGGGGAACACTGAAGCTTTCTTT. Protein: CASSYTGNTEAFF. Complete variable domain (other parts from reference TRBV28 and TRBJ1-1): DVKVTQSSRYLVKRTGEKVFLECVQDMDHENMFWYRQDPGLGLRLIYFSYDVKMKEKGDIPEGYSVSREKKERFSLILESASTNQTSMYLCASSYTGNTEAFFGQGTRLTVV.